Each of the 13 T cell receptor beta chains below was sequenced from the same sample in a study of T cells in localized non-small cell lung cancer. TCRdb's copy holds only in-frame clones and misses some; the assay was immunoSEQ multiplex PCR. The sample lists over 20,000 clones, roughly nine tenths occurring once. This sample comprised peripheral blood, obtained before any cancer treatment. The source of these receptors is a man aged 35 to 69 with stage III squamous cell lung carcinoma.

The rearrangement joins TRBV6-1 to TRBJ1-3; no clear D gene. Germline V gene lookup returns CDR1 MNHNS and CDR2 SASEGT. The CDR3 is 14 residues long. The V and J ends lost 3 bases and 2 bases respectively, with 8 bases between them. In nucleotides, the CDR3 is TGTGCCAGCAGTGATTTGGCGGCTGGAAACACCATATATTTT. Translating it yields CASSDLAAGNTIYF.

V usage is TRBV9 and J usage is TRBJ2-2; D ambiguous. Germline lookup yields CDR1 SGDLS and CDR2 YYNGEE. With 0 bases removed from V and 0 bases from J, the gap between germline ends came to 9 bases. The CDR3 has 16 residues. DNA of the CDR3: TGTGCCAGCAGCGTAGGGGCCCTATCGAACACCGGGGAGCTGTTTTTT. As protein: CASSVGALSNTGELFF.

CDR3 loop: CASSLATPTREYF. For the CDR3, the DNA is TGTGCCAGCAGCTTAGCGACCCCTACGAGGGAGTACTTC. The chain employs TRBV7-9 and TRBJ2-7; tentatively, D is TRBD2 (5 bases). V lost 0 bases and J 11 bases, leaving 14 bases between the germline ends. This CDR3 is built from 13 residues. CDR1 SEHNR and CDR2 FQNEAQ come from the germline V gene (reference sequence).

The V call is TRBV7-3, the J call TRBJ2-3; 9 positions agree with TRBD1. Germline assignment: CDR1 SGHTA and CDR2 FQGTGA. CDR3 length: 15 amino acids. The J segment lost 0 bases and the V segment lost 5 bases, leaving 3 bases of the junction unmatched. The CDR3 protein is CASSPGQGSTDTQYF. The DNA of the CDR3 is TGTGCCAGCAGCCCGGGACAGGGTAGCACAGATACGCAGTATTTT.

The CDR3 DNA follows: TGTGCCATCGGGCTGGGAGGGCGCGAGCAGTACTTC. Its translation is CAIGLGGREQYF. The genes are TRBV25-1 and TRBJ2-7; 7 bases are shared with TRBD2. Germline lookup yields CDR1 MGHDK and CDR2 SYGVNS. This CDR3 is 12 amino acids long. The V gene end was trimmed by 10 bases and the J gene end by 6 bases; junction bases not matched to a gene: 9.

The V and J genes are TRBV7-3 and TRBJ2-1, with D possibly TRBD2 on 6 matching bases. Between the trimmed V and J ends, which lost 5 bases and 0 bases, there was a span of 14 bases. CDR3 length: 16 residues. The V gene's germline CDR1 is SGHTA and CDR2 FQGTGA. The CDR3 loop is CASSRGLHSSYNEQFF. DNA of the CDR3: TGTGCCAGCAGCCGGGGACTCCATAGCTCCTACAATGAGCAGTTCTTC.

The chain joins TRBV7-2 to TRBJ2-3, with 9 bases lining up with TRBD2. V lost 5 bases and J lost 1; bases outside the gene matches: 7. This CDR3 spans 16 amino acids. From germline, CDR1 is SGHTA and CDR2 FQGNSA. This chain's CDR3 is CASSPRERGGTDTQYF. The CDR3 bases are TGTGCCAGCAGCCCCAGGGAGCGGGGGGGCACAGATACGCAGTATTTT.

Details on this clone: Other DNA variants within this sample encode the same CDR3. V gene TRBV29-1 combines with J gene TRBJ2-2; possibly TRBD1 for D (5 bases). Germline V CDR1 and CDR2: SQVTM, ANQGSEA. CDR3 length: 13 residues. Trimming removed 3 bases from V and 3 bases from J, with 8 bases in between. The CDR3 nucleotides are TGCAGCGTTGATAGGGGCCACACCGGGGAGCTGTTTTTT. Translation gives CSVDRGHTGELFF.

CDR3 region: CASSLFSTGEITEAFF. CDR3 coding DNA: TGTGCCAGCAGCTTGTTTTCGACAGGGGAAATCACTGAAGCTTTCTTT. The chain combines TRBV5-6 with TRBJ1-1; 8 nucleotides align to TRBD1. The CDR3 loop spans 16 amino acids. Germline loops: CDR1 SGHDT, CDR2 YYEEEE. Germline trimming cut 1 base from V and 4 bases from J; bases unmatched to any gene: 9.

The V gene is TRBV6-5, the J gene TRBJ2-3, with no clear D. V lost 4 bases and J 3 bases, leaving 5 bases between the germline ends. Looked up from germline, CDR1 is MNHEY and CDR2 is SVGAGI. The CDR3 is made up of 12 amino acids. The CDR3 DNA sequence: TGTGCCAGCAGTTCAGTGACAGATACGCAGTATTTT. Its translation: CASSSVTDTQYF.

This clone has just a few counts. V gene TRBV30 combines with J gene TRBJ1-5, with D possibly matching TRBD1 (6 bases). Per germline, CDR1 GTSNPN and CDR2 SVGIG (reference sequence). The CDR3 has 15 residues. Trimming pared 2 bases from V and 3 bases from J, leaving 14 bases between. In DNA form, the CDR3 reads TGTGCCTGGAGTATCCGGGGGCAGAACAATCAGCCCCAGCATTTT. It codes for CAWSIRGQNNQPQHF.

The chain links TRBV7-8 to TRBJ2-5, with 7 bases identical to TRBD1. V gave up 4 bases and J gave up 2 bases; unmatched junction bases: 1. The CDR3 is made up of 13 amino acids. Germline loops: CDR1 SGHVS, CDR2 FQNEAQ. For the CDR3, the DNA is TGTGCCAGCAGCTGGGACAGACAAGAGACCCAGTACTTC. This encodes CASSWDRQETQYF.

This chain links TRBV14 with TRBJ1-1; D call uncertain. Trimming took off 2 bases at V and 0 bases at J, with 7 bases between the two ends. CDR3 length: 14 residues. Germline V gene data show CDR1 as SGHDN and CDR2 as FVKESK. CDR3 DNA: TGTGCCAGCAGCCAATTGACACTGAACACTGAAGCTTTCTTT. It encodes CASSQLTLNTEAFF.